Detailed here is one TCR beta chain. Its specificity is not known. The sample is drawn from a study of response to subunit inactivated influenza vaccine. Study outcomes and limitations: New T cells are recruited in small numbers by each seasonal influenza vaccination, according to the authors' suggestion.

This CDR3 is 16 amino acids long. Germline V gives CDR1 SEHNR, CDR2 FQNEAQ (reference sequence). V lost 1 base and J lost 4, with 17 bases in between. TCRdb re-called the RT-PCR reads through MiXCR, storing one row per CDR3 protein. The sample includes under 850,000 distinct CDR3 sequences, under 20% of them seen just once. This chain joins TRBV7-9 and TRBJ2-7, with D possibly being TRBD1 (6 bases). This receptor was taken from a man aged 50 to 60 who received an inactivated influenza vaccine. This specimen was PBMCs from blood, taken 5 to 6 days after vaccination. The CDR3 DNA is TGTGCCAGCAGCTTAGGGACAGCAAAGAACCAATACGAGCAGTACTTC. Encoded protein: CASSLGTAKNQYEQYF.